Listed below are T cell receptor beta chains from one sample, sequenced in a study of T-cell reconstitution after alpha-beta-depleted transplantation in children. Via MiXCR, TCRdb re-called the PCR reads, giving one row per CDR3 protein. In the table there are some 460,000 distinct CDR3 sequences, 15% to 20% of which are singletons. Sequenced here: PBMCs, mostly from graft donor cells, sampled 360 days after TCRalphabeta/CD19-depleted stem cell transplant. The receptors derive from a boy less than two years old who had a stem cell transplant for Wiskott-Aldrich syndrome, so the T cells may come from the graft donor. Each CDR3 is given without its conserved first and last residue.

v_gene: TRBV24-1; j_gene: TRBJ2-3; CDR3aa: ATSDPKGQGSDTQY
v_gene: TRBV7-8; j_gene: TRBJ2-7; CDR3aa: ASSLGGTFYEQY
v_gene: TRBV6-2/TRBV6-3; j_gene: TRBJ1-2; CDR3aa: ASSYPTGSYGYT
v_gene: TRBV7-2; j_gene: TRBJ1-1; CDR3aa: ASTSGQRTF
v_gene: TRBV12-3/TRBV12-4; j_gene: TRBJ2-5; CDR3aa: ASSFAGIRETQY
v_gene: TRBV10-3; j_gene: TRBJ2-5; CDR3aa: ATGLAGDVETQY
v_gene: TRBV12-3/TRBV12-4; j_gene: TRBJ2-1; CDR3aa: ASSWGDTSSYNEQF
v_gene: TRBV7-2; j_gene: TRBJ2-7; CDR3aa: ASSLLGQGEDEQY
v_gene: TRBV7-2; j_gene: TRBJ2-2; CDR3aa: ASSLAPEAGRTGELF
v_gene: TRBV29-1; j_gene: TRBJ2-1; CDR3aa: SVAITGGSDNEQF
v_gene: TRBV6-5; j_gene: TRBJ2-3; CDR3aa: ASSYFPTGTGSTDTQY
v_gene: TRBV29-1; j_gene: TRBJ2-7; CDR3aa: SVEDPVDHEQY
v_gene: TRBV7-9; j_gene: TRBJ2-5; CDR3aa: ASSPGGGQTQY
v_gene: TRBV28; j_gene: TRBJ2-3; CDR3aa: ASRSGTHYTDTQY
v_gene: TRBV10-3; j_gene: TRBJ2-2; CDR3aa: ATLLTSGSAGELF
v_gene: TRBV20-1; j_gene: TRBJ1-4; CDR3aa: SANLWRGGNEKLF
v_gene: TRBV20-1; j_gene: TRBJ2-6; CDR3aa: SARHHRDRAGANVLT
v_gene: TRBV20-1; j_gene: TRBJ1-4; CDR3aa: SARGKQGLAPTNEKLF
v_gene: TRBV2; j_gene: TRBJ2-1; CDR3aa: ASRDRGTEPSYNEQF
v_gene: TRBV29-1; j_gene: TRBJ2-7; CDR3aa: SAAGGKSYEQY
v_gene: TRBV5-1; j_gene: TRBJ2-5; CDR3aa: ASSFPDPRLDETQY
v_gene: TRBV7-2; j_gene: TRBJ2-5; CDR3aa: ASKGSRQETQY
v_gene: TRBV4-3; j_gene: TRBJ1-5; CDR3aa: ASSQDAGYNQPQH
v_gene: TRBV27; j_gene: TRBJ2-7; CDR3aa: ASSSGASYGQY
v_gene: TRBV6-6; j_gene: TRBJ2-1; CDR3aa: ASSYWEEQF
v_gene: TRBV5-1; j_gene: TRBJ1-2; CDR3aa: ASKWLTVTNYGYT
v_gene: TRBV6-2/TRBV6-3; j_gene: TRBJ2-7; CDR3aa: ASSYGGTAYEQY
v_gene: TRBV27; j_gene: TRBJ1-1; CDR3aa: ASSPFRSSGVWAEAF
v_gene: TRBV29-1; j_gene: TRBJ2-5; CDR3aa: SVWTGPTKKTQY
v_gene: TRBV5-1; j_gene: TRBJ2-1; CDR3aa: ASSLVAGPYNEQF
v_gene: TRBV5-1; j_gene: TRBJ2-7; CDR3aa: ASSPLGQGTYEQY
v_gene: TRBV7-9; j_gene: TRBJ2-1; CDR3aa: ASSAALVTSTGEQF
v_gene: TRBV5-1; j_gene: TRBJ2-7; CDR3aa: ASSRKGGDEQY
v_gene: TRBV2; j_gene: TRBJ2-7; CDR3aa: ATTGTGFDEQY
v_gene: TRBV20-1; j_gene: TRBJ2-1; CDR3aa: SASARHERFYNEQF
v_gene: TRBV6-1; j_gene: TRBJ2-7; CDR3aa: ASKMRASTLTSHEQY
v_gene: TRBV5-5; j_gene: TRBJ1-2; CDR3aa: ASSFRVRGDNYGYT
v_gene: TRBV9; j_gene: TRBJ2-5; CDR3aa: ASSVEEAQETQY
v_gene: TRBV20-1; j_gene: TRBJ1-5; CDR3aa: SARDLGTVNQPQH
v_gene: TRBV5-1; j_gene: TRBJ2-1; CDR3aa: ASSLKLRGGFSYNEQF
v_gene: TRBV7-8; j_gene: TRBJ1-1; CDR3aa: ASSLYKGNRVNTEAF
v_gene: TRBV30; j_gene: TRBJ1-1; CDR3aa: AWSARVTTEAF
v_gene: TRBV2; j_gene: TRBJ2-5; CDR3aa: ASSEYKGGAQY
v_gene: TRBV7-8; j_gene: TRBJ2-2; CDR3aa: ASSLVVGQGSGELF
v_gene: TRBV7-6; j_gene: TRBJ2-3; CDR3aa: ASSTVRTSGSTDTQY
v_gene: TRBV28; j_gene: TRBJ2-1; CDR3aa: ASSRGGPPSNEQF
v_gene: TRBV7-9; j_gene: TRBJ2-1; CDR3aa: ASSLRNVGNEQF
v_gene: TRBV5-1; j_gene: TRBJ2-2; CDR3aa: ASSLNVPRRETGELF
v_gene: TRBV6-5; j_gene: TRBJ1-6; CDR3aa: ASRAGTGFSNSPLH
v_gene: TRBV15; j_gene: TRBJ2-3; CDR3aa: ATSRDPTLTDTQY
v_gene: TRBV5-8; j_gene: TRBJ2-1; CDR3aa: ASSLTREQF
v_gene: TRBV9; j_gene: TRBJ2-4; CDR3aa: ASSFPPSRGAKNIQY